This T cell receptor beta chain was found in a study of regulatory T cells in long-lasting Graves disease. Study background: By definition, persistent Graves' disease involved antithyroid drugs for over 5 years alongside positive TSH receptor antibodies.

V shed 5 bases and J 4 bases; nucleotides not matched to a gene: 8. Germline assignment: CDR1 SGHRS and CDR2 YFSETQ. The CDR3 sequence is 15 residues long. Arm-PCR of CDR3 regions with iRepertoire HTBI primers generated TCR beta libraries. TCRdb reprocessed the multiplex PCR reads via MiXCR and lists one record per CDR3 protein. The sample holds about 660,000 distinct CDR3 sequences, 30% seen once. This clonotype was seen more than once but under ten times. The time point is: persistent/refractory GD, antithyroid drugs over 5 years with positive TRAb. RNA extracted from PBMCs served as the sequencing template. Patients were enrolled at an endocrinology department in Xi'an, China.

The rearrangement uses TRBV5-1 and TRBJ2-2; 7 bases map to TRBD1. Sample: peripheral blood mononuclear cells (PBMCs), taken when the disease was refractory, from a patient treated with antithyroid drugs. The TCR comes from a female donor with Graves disease. CDR3 sequence: CASSLTGQSTGELFF. In nucleotides, the CDR3 is TGCGCCAGCAGTTTGACAGGGCAGTCCACCGGGGAGCTGTTTTTT. The full variable domain, with the rest looked up from reference TRBV5-1 and TRBJ2-2, is KAGVTQTPRYLIKTRGQQVTLSCSPISGHRSVSWYQQTPGQGLQFLFEYFSETQRNKGNFPGRFSGRQFSNSRSEMNVSTLELGDSALYLCASSLTGQSTGELFFGEGSRLTVL.